This entry lists 21 T cell receptor beta chains sequenced from one sample in a study of radiotherapy plus CTLA-4 blockade in lung cancer. The repertoire was sequenced with immunoSEQ multiplex PCR; TCRdb's copy has only in-frame clones and lacks some. The sample includes tens of thousands of clones, under 80% of them seen just once. Sequenced here: peripheral blood, sampled from a patient treated with radiotherapy plus ipilimumab. All receptors come from a human donor with non-small cell lung cancer who had a partial response to radiotherapy plus ipilimumab. Some clones in this sample may be carry-over from other donors' samples.

This sequence joins TRBV19 and TRBJ1-6; D remains unclear. The V end lost 3 bases, the J end lost 8 bases, and 14 bases lay between the germline ends. Germline CDR1 and CDR2: LNHDA and SQIVND (reference sequence). CDR3 size: 15 residues. CDR3 sequence reads: CASSINEGRHSPLHF. CDR3 nucleotide sequence: TGTGCCAGTAGTATTAATGAGGGAAGACATTCACCCCTCCACTTT.

The chain is built from TRBV7-9 and TRBJ2-1; no clear D gene. Germline V gives CDR1 SEHNR, CDR2 FQNEAQ (reference sequence). This CDR3 spans 14 amino acids. The V end lost 0 bases, the J end lost 7 bases, and 10 bases lay between the germline ends. CDR3 in DNA: TGTGCCAGCAGCTTAGCTCTAGTCGGAAATGAGCAGTTCTTC. This sequence encodes CASSLALVGNEQFF.

V gene TRBV7-3 combines with J gene TRBJ2-1; 8 bases match TRBD2. The length of the CDR3 is 15 residues. The ends lost 2 bases at V and 5 bases at J; junction bases unmatched: 5. The V gene's germline CDR1 is SGHTA and CDR2 FQGTGA. CDR3 sequence: CASSLSVAGHNEQFF. CDR3 DNA sequence: TGTGCCAGCAGCTTATCGGTAGCGGGACACAATGAGCAGTTCTTC.

The chain carries TRBV5-1 and TRBJ2-7; a weak D match, TRBD1 (5 bases). The ends were cut back, 4 bases at V and 1 base at J, with 12 bases in the middle. Germline CDR1 SGHRS, CDR2 YFSETQ. This CDR3 comprises 14 residues. The CDR3 DNA sequence: TGCGCCAGCAGCCCAGGGTCCATGTCCTACGAGCAGTACTTC. It codes for CASSPGSMSYEQYF.

The chain links TRBV6-1 to TRBJ2-7; 14 nucleotides line up with TRBD2. Germline V gives CDR1 MNHNS, CDR2 SASEGT. This CDR3 is 13 amino acids long. With 6 bases clipped from V and 7 bases from J, the junction kept 2 bases outside the gene matches. CDR3 DNA sequence: TGTGCCAGCAGGACTAGCGGGAGGGATGAGCAGTACTTC. This sequence encodes CASRTSGRDEQYF.

V and J are TRBV29-1 and TRBJ2-7, with D possibly matching TRBD1 (6 bases). V gave up 7 bases and J gave up 4 bases, with 11 bases separating them. Germline V lookup: CDR1 SQVTM, CDR2 ANQGSEA. The CDR3 is made up of 11 amino acids. The CDR3 region is CSGQTGYEQYF. In DNA form, the CDR3 reads TGCAGCGGCCAGACAGGTTACGAGCAGTACTTC.

V and J are TRBV2 and TRBJ1-5, with D uncertain. Trimming stripped 4 bases from V and 1 base from J, with 8 bases between. Looked up from germline, CDR1 is SNHLY and CDR2 is FYNNEI. The CDR3 consists of 14 residues. This CDR3 reads CASSVVQSNQPQHF. In DNA, the CDR3 is TGTGCCAGCAGTGTGGTACAGAGCAATCAGCCCCAGCATTTT.

The gene calls are TRBV20-1 and TRBJ2-1; D not certain. V lost 5 bases and J 9 bases, leaving 11 bases between the germline ends. This CDR3 has 11 residues. The germline V gene encodes CDR1 DFQATT and CDR2 SNEGSKA (reference sequence). DNA of the CDR3: TGCAGTGCTGACAATCTCGGTGAGCAGTTCTTC. Translated: CSADNLGEQFF.

The chain carries TRBV5-5 and TRBJ2-5; TRBD1 agrees at 11 bases. The V gene's germline CDR1 is SGHKS and CDR2 YYEKEE (reference sequence). This CDR3 spans 15 amino acids. Trimming took 4 bases from V and 4 from J; bases not matched to a gene: 6. The chain's CDR3 is CASSQAGQGVETQYF. The CDR3 DNA is TGTGCCAGCAGCCAGGCGGGACAGGGGGTAGAGACCCAGTACTTC. Full variable domain (missing parts from reference TRBV5-5 and TRBJ2-5): DAGVTQSPTHLIKTRGQQVTLRCSPISGHKSVSWYQQVLGQGPQFIFQYYEKEERGRGNFPDRFSARQFPNYSSELNVNALLLGDSALYLCASSQAGQGVETQYFGPGTRLLVL.

The rearrangement uses TRBV18 and TRBJ2-1, with 11 positions matching TRBD2. The germline CDR1 and CDR2 sequences are KGHSH and LQKENI. Unmatched junction bases numbered 5, after V lost 2 bases and J lost 8 bases. There are 15 residues in the CDR3. For the CDR3, the DNA is TGTGCCAGCTCACCAGGGCTAGCGGGGGGCCATGAGCAGTTCTTC. Its translation is CASSPGLAGGHEQFF.

This sequence joins TRBV6-1 and TRBJ1-1; tentatively, D is TRBD1 (5 bases). CDR3 length: 13 amino acids. Germline CDR1 reads MNHNS; CDR2 reads SASEGT. Trimming pared 6 bases from V and 4 bases from J, leaving 12 bases between. CDR3 sequence (DNA): TGTGCCAGCAGAGACACAGGACCCACTGAAGCTTTCTTT. Translating gives CASRDTGPTEAFF.

The chain links TRBV5-6 to TRBJ1-1; D is possibly TRBD1 (5 bases). Germline V gene data show CDR1 as SGHDT and CDR2 as YYEEEE. The CDR3 length is 15 residues. V lost 5 bases and J 1 base, leaving 15 bases between the germline ends. This CDR3 is CASRSWGRRNTEAFF. CDR3 bases: TGTGCCAGCAGATCCTGGGGGAGGCGGAACACTGAAGCTTTCTTT.

The V gene is TRBV18, the J gene TRBJ2-1; a possible D gene is TRBD2 (5 bases). The CDR3 consists of 16 residues. Trimming took off 2 bases at V and 0 bases at J, with 11 bases between the two ends. Germline-derived CDR1 and CDR2 are KGHSH and LQKENI. The CDR3 reads CASSPSQRTSYNEQFF. The CDR3 DNA sequence: TGTGCCAGCTCACCATCCCAGCGGACCTCCTACAATGAGCAGTTCTTC.

The chain joins TRBV27 to TRBJ2-6, with 8 bases matching TRBD2. Germline V gene lookup returns CDR1 MNHEY and CDR2 SMNVEV (reference sequence). The CDR3 sequence is 16 residues long. Trimming cost V 5 bases and J 1 base; bases outside gene matches: 4. The CDR3 sequence: CASSGSGISGANVLTF. CDR3 sequence (DNA): TGTGCCAGCAGTGGTAGCGGGATATCTGGGGCCAACGTCCTGACTTTC.

This chain joins TRBV7-2 and TRBJ1-2; tentatively, D is TRBD1 (6 bases). Trimming left V 0 bases short and J 6 bases short, with 11 bases between. The V gene's germline CDR1 is SGHTA and CDR2 FQGNSA. This CDR3 has 14 residues. CDR3 protein: CASSLASGDHGYTF. DNA of the CDR3: TGTGCCAGCAGCTTAGCTTCAGGGGACCATGGCTACACCTTC.

This clone has just one count. The rearrangement links TRBV30 to TRBJ2-7; 7 bases align to TRBD2. In germline, CDR1 is GTSNPN, CDR2 SVGIG (reference sequence). Trimming cost V 1 base and J 4 bases; bases outside gene matches: 19. The CDR3 has 18 amino acids. CDR3 nucleotides: TGTGCCTGGAGTGGGGCAGGGCGAGTATTCGGCGGGAGTTACGAGCAGTACTTC. The encoded protein is CAWSGAGRVFGGSYEQYF.

The V call is TRBV30, the J call TRBJ1-5; D is undetermined. This CDR3 has 13 residues. Germline values: CDR1 GTSNPN, CDR2 SVGIG (reference sequence). V shed 0 bases and J shed 5 bases, with 8 bases lying between them. CDR3 in amino acids: CAWSVGHYQPQHF. The CDR3 region has the DNA TGTGCCTGGAGTGTGGGCCACTATCAGCCCCAGCATTTT.

The chain has TRBV7-6 and TRBJ2-5; 7 bases agree with TRBD2. This CDR3 comprises 16 residues. Germline assignment: CDR1 SGHVS and CDR2 FNYEAQ. V lost 5 bases and J lost 2; bases outside the gene matches: 11. The CDR3 reads CASSLENPGGQETQYF. Here the CDR3 DNA reads TGTGCCAGCAGCCTCGAAAACCCGGGGGGACAAGAGACCCAGTACTTC.

This rearrangement joins TRBV7-9 to TRBJ1-2; 7 nucleotides agree with TRBD1. Germline V lookup: CDR1 SEHNR, CDR2 FQNEAQ (reference sequence). This CDR3 contains 15 residues. V gave up 7 bases and J gave up 6 bases; unmatched junction bases: 14. The CDR3 region has the DNA TGTGCCAGCAACCTAGGAGCCGGGACAGTAGATGGCTACACCTTC. This translates into CASNLGAGTVDGYTF. Drawing the rest from reference TRBV7-9 and TRBJ1-2, the complete variable domain is DTGVSQNPRHKITKRGQNVTFRCDPISEHNRLYWYRQTLGQGPEFLTYFQNEAQLEKSRLLSDRFSAERPKGSFSTLEIQRTEQGDSAMYLCASNLGAGTVDGYTFGSGTRLTVV.

The sample holds a few counts of this clone. V and J are TRBV19 and TRBJ1-4, with 9 bases lining up with TRBD1. There are 14 residues in the CDR3. Germline V CDR1 and CDR2: LNHDA, SQIVND (reference sequence). V gave up 6 bases and J gave up 7 bases; unmatched junction bases: 6. The CDR3 protein is CASRLGTGSEKLFF. CDR3 coding DNA: TGTGCCAGTAGGCTCGGGACAGGGTCTGAAAAACTGTTTTTT.

V and J are TRBV2 and TRBJ2-5; 9 bases line up with TRBD1. The germline CDR1 and CDR2 sequences are SNHLY and FYNNEI. The CDR3 is made up of 14 amino acids. The junction had 5 bases not matched to a gene; V was cut back by 5 bases and J by 4 bases. CDR3 protein: CASSRDRESETQYF. DNA of the CDR3: TGTGCCAGCAGTCGGGACAGGGAATCAGAGACCCAGTACTTC.